This TCR beta chain was captured in a study of blood T cell repertoires in COVID-19. Repertoires were generated with immunoSEQ multiplex PCR, while TCRdb's copy carries only in-frame clones and drops some. The sample carries roughly 65,000 clones, about 89% recorded once. V was cut by 4 bases and J by 5 bases, with 15 bases left in between. Germline V gene data show CDR1 as MDHEN and CDR2 as SYDVKM. The length of the CDR3 is 15 residues. The receptor was derived from a woman aged 55-75 years with acute or convalescent COVID-19. The chain couples TRBV28 to TRBJ1-5; D might be TRBD1 (5 bases). Sequencing was performed on peripheral blood. CDR3 in DNA: TGTGCCAGCAGTTCCAGGGCGATTCGCGATCAGCCCCAGCATTTT. It specifies CASSSRAIRDQPQHF. Filled out from reference TRBV28 and TRBJ1-5, the complete variable domain reads DVKVTQSSRYLVKRTGEKVFLECVQDMDHENMFWYRQDPGLGLRLIYFSYDVKMKEKGDIPEGYSVSREKKERFSLILESASTNQTSMYLCASSSRAIRDQPQHFGDGTRLSIL.